This TCR beta chain was captured by sequencing in a study of shared clonotypes between healthy human individuals (dated by TCRdb to 2020 to 2021). About the full investigation: The cohort included three men and a couple of women between 18 and 49 years of age. To estimate repertoire size and how much clonotypes are shared between individuals, the study performed deep sequencing of blood TCR repertoires from about five healthy adults. Each donor's leukapheresis produced roughly between roughly 0.85 and 10 billion PBMCs. Per donor, three plates each were used for CD4 naive and CD4 memory, two for CD8 naive, and one for CD8 memory. Different laboratories and diverse techniques were used to prepare libraries and sequence TCR repertoires, to increase sequencing depth and limit assay-specific biases. What the work shows at the level of the full study, not this receptor alone: Naive subsets generally had larger estimated clonotype richness than memory subsets did. Rarefaction of sorted-subset datasets indicated incomplete sequencing despite the large sequencing depth. The genetic and exposure-history diversity represented was limited by the small number of donors. Clonotypes shared by all four sorted-subset donors showed higher generation probabilities than non-shared clonotypes. Sampling was restricted to blood, and TCR repertoires in tissues likely differ from the TCR repertoires found in blood. Based on pairwise subsampling, the degree of clonotype sharing among donors was expected to be affected by sequencing depth. Across several donors, approximately 5% of naive CD4, approximately 4% of naive CD8, 2.3% of memory CD4, and approximately 0.4% of memory CD8 clonotypes were shared.

The CDR3, from cysteine to phenylalanine, totals 16 residues. Left in the record is the CDR3 DNA by itself, 48 bases read in frame from the first base. Looking up the germline V gene (reference sequence) yields CDR1 SEHNR and CDR2 FQNEAQ. Trimming removed 4 bases from V and 2 bases from J, leaving 18 bases between the germline ends. Points on this clone: Its antigen remains undetermined. Base qualities are missing; no much larger clone stands one base away.

CD8 naive samples consisted of CD45RO-negative cells that were positively selected for CCR7, yielding a CD45RA+CCR7+ population without TemRA cells. Healthy HIV-negative adults with no recently reported acute infections or vaccinations were included as donors. All donors were Caucasian adults living in Nashville, Tennessee, USA. Blood was obtained by leukapheresis, after which PBMCs were separated by Ficoll-Histopaque density gradient centrifugation and cryopreserved in liquid nitrogen vapor phase. Purity and quantity of every magnetically sorted T cell population were checked by analytical flow cytometry. Genomic DNA was isolated from each sorted fraction and quantified by UV absorbance on a Nanodrop 2000c. TCR CDR3 regions were amplified from genomic DNA by multiplex PCR using the deep immunoSEQ assay. Extracted genomic DNA from each cell subset was spread evenly across all wells of several immunoSEQ 96-well plates, with each plate serving as a replicate. For sorted subsets, about 200 ng genomic DNA, equal to some 30,000 T cell genomes, was loaded into each replicate PCR. The purified libraries were quantified using a Qubit 3.0 fluorometer, sized with a Bioanalyzer 2100, and then quantified again using the KAPA Library Quantification kit. Every immunoSEQ 96-well plate was sequenced on a separate single-read 150-cycle Illumina NextSeq 550 flow cell. On the study's bioinformatics: Because the immunoSEQ output included only junctional sequences and no quality scores, the filtering could not be the same as the filtering used for full-length reads. Sequences were annotated with PyIR, a Python wrapper for IgBLAST v1.9, using IMGT germline references to assign V/J genes and CDR3. Any read was removed if the V/J assignment was weak (E-value above 1e-6), the CDR3 was missing, or the read contained stop codons, out-of-frame junctions, or ambiguous translated residues. V3J clonotypes were defined as sequences sharing an identical inferred V gene, J gene, and CDR3 amino acid sequence. To compute the percentage overlap between repertoires, the number of shared unique clonotypes was divided by the size of the smaller repertoire. Three approaches were used to assess repertoire richness: RTK rarefaction, the Chao1 estimator, and Recon v2.1 estimates of unobserved clonotypes. Generation probabilities were computed with OLGA for all TCRbeta clonotypes obtained by the gDNA method from four donors. TCRdb took this table from immuneACCESS and kept in-frame rearrangements with V and J called. Such tables lack part of the clones; where checked against another copy, unresolved V genes explain under half of the gap, and the rest is unexplained. That table supplies the V and J calls and clone size; D and trimming were determined from the DNA. The sample table records hundreds of thousands of clones; around 96% of these occur just once. The top ten clones comprise approximately 0.12% of the sample.

This receptor chain uses TRBV7-9 and TRBJ2-7, with no confident D gene call. The sequencing input was naive CD8+ T cells sorted from blood. This sample's cell subset or site label indicates: CD45RA+CCR7+. This clonotype was sampled from a woman aged 25 to 39 in good health. The encoded CDR3 is CASSSPQTTQAYEQYF. The DNA sequence is TGTGCCAGCAGCTCCCCCCAGACAACGCAGGCCTACGAGCAGTACTTC.